A selection of T cell receptor beta chains follows, all from one sample in a study of CD4 T cells in relation to SARS-CoV-2 and coronaviruses. Antigens for these TCRs are unknown. Some clones are missing from TCRdb's copy, which holds only in-frame ones; the method was immunoSEQ multiplex PCR. The table shows about 40,000 clones, with roughly 85% occurring only once. Sequencing was performed on naive CD4+ T cells from PBMCs, cultured in vitro. The receptors were gathered from an adult with COVID-19. CDR3s include the opening cysteine and the closing phenylalanine or tryptophan. A D gene is named only where the DNA matches it firmly. Some rows have no size entry. The others give once, few or many, or a class for an expanded clone.

. | . | TRBJ1-4 | TRBV5-1 | TGCGCCAGCAATACCGGGGAAGGGGAAAAACTGTTTTTT | CASNTGEGEKLFF
. | . | TRBJ1-2 | TRBV9 | TGTGCCAGCAGCGTAGGGACAGAGTATGGCTACACCTTC | CASSVGTEYGYTF
few | . | TRBJ1-6 | TRBV7-3 | TGTGCCAGCAGCTTAGGGGGGCTTCGGGATTCACCCCTCCACTTT | CASSLGGLRDSPLHF
few | TRBD2 | TRBJ2-1 | TRBV7-3 | TGTGCCAGCAGCTTAAAAGGGGGACTAGCGGGACCAAATGAGCAGTTCTTC | CASSLKGGLAGPNEQFF
. | . | TRBJ2-7 | TRBV6-4 | TGTGCCAGCAGTGCCCGCGGGACCGATTCTTTGAGCTCCTACGAGCAGTACTTC | CASSARGTDSLSSYEQYF
. | . | TRBJ1-3 | TRBV18 | TGTGCCAGCTCACCGGACCGAGCTGGAAACACCATATATTTT | CASSPDRAGNTIYF
few | . | TRBJ2-1 | TRBV14 | TGTGCCAGCAGCCCCCCAGGGTACGAGCAGTTCTTC | CASSPPGYEQFF
. | . | TRBJ2-7 | TRBV7-9 | TGTGCCAGCAGCCCGACACTCACGAGCTCCTACGAGCAGTACTTC | CASSPTLTSSYEQYF
. | . | TRBJ2-1 | TRBV6-1 | TGTGCCAGCAGTGAACGGGGGTTGTCGGGAGCGGCTTACAATGAGCAGTTCTTC | CASSERGLSGAAYNEQFF
. | . | TRBJ2-5 | TRBV7-9 | TGTGCCAGCAGTCACCCGCGGGGCGGTGCCATAGAGACCCAGTACTTC | CASSHPRGGAIETQYF
. | . | TRBJ1-4 | TRBV9 | TGTGCCAGCAGCGTTGGGGGGAGTACTAATGAAAAACTGTTTTTT | CASSVGGSTNEKLFF
. | . | TRBJ2-7 | TRBV25-1 | TGTGCCAGCAGTCCGACAAGGGGCACCTACGAGCAGTACTTC | CASSPTRGTYEQYF
. | . | TRBJ2-1 | TRBV7-2 | TGTGCCAGCAGCTGGACAAACAATGAGCAGTTCTTC | CASSWTNNEQFF
few | . | TRBJ1-2 | TRBV9 | TGTGCCAGCAGCCCTTTTCCCGGTCGCTACACCTTC | CASSPFPGRYTF
. | TRBD2 | TRBJ2-1 | TRBV4-1 | TGCGCCAGCAGCCAAGATACTAGCGGGAGGTATGAGCAGTTCTTC | CASSQDTSGRYEQFF
. | . | TRBJ2-3 | TRBV19 | TGTGCCAGTAGGCTGGCATCTCAAGAGGCAGATACGCAGTATTTT | CASRLASQEADTQYF
. | TRBD2 | TRBJ2-5 | TRBV7-8 | TGTGCCAGCAGCTTAGCCGGGGGGAGCGGGAGTCGATGGGGGACCCAGTACTTC | CASSLAGGSGSRWGTQYF
. | . | TRBJ2-1 | TRBV19 | TGTGCCAGTAAGCCACCTGGCGGGAACCGCAATGAGCAGTTCTTC | CASKPPGGNRNEQFF
. | . | TRBJ2-1 | TRBV11-2 | TGTGCCAGCAGCTCTGGGACTCGGGCGGGATCCTACAATGAGCAGTTCTTC | CASSSGTRAGSYNEQFF
. | . | TRBJ2-1 | TRBV4-1 | TGCGCCAGCAGCCATGGTTTACCGGGCAATGAGCAGTTCTTC | CASSHGLPGNEQFF
. | TRBD1 | TRBJ2-6 | TRBV11-2 | TGTGCCAACAGCTTGACAGGGCATAGCTCTGGGGCCAACGTCCTGACTTTC | CANSLTGHSSGANVLTF
. | TRBD2 | TRBJ2-5 | TRBV4-3 | TGCGCCAGCAGCCCACGACTAGCGGAAGAGACCCAGTACTTC | CASSPRLAEETQYF
few | . | TRBJ2-1 | TRBV27 | TGTGCCAGCAGTTTAATGGAGAACCAGAATGAGCAGTTCTTC | CASSLMENQNEQFF
. | . | TRBJ2-7 | TRBV14 | TGTGCCAGCAGCCACGTCAGGGTTGAGCAGTACTTC | CASSHVRVEQYF
. | . | TRBJ2-5 | TRBV7-2 | TGTGCCAGCAGCTTAGAAGGGGGGCCAAGGTCTGGGTCTAGGGAGACCCAGTACTTC | CASSLEGGPRSGSRETQYF
once | . | TRBJ2-5 | TRBV4-1 | TGCGCCAGCAGCCAATTGCTAATCCAAGAGACCCAGTACTTC | CASSQLLIQETQYF
. | . | TRBJ1-1 | TRBV30 | TGTGCCTGGAGCTATCTCAGGGTGACTGAAGCTTTCTTT | CAWSYLRVTEAFF
. | . | TRBJ1-2 | TRBV3-1/TRBV3-2 | TGTGCCAGCAGCCAAGGGCCGTATGGCTACACCTTC | CASSQGPYGYTF
. | . | TRBJ2-7 | TRBV6-1 | TGTGCCAGCAGTGAAGTTAACTTCTACGAGCAGTACTTC | CASSEVNFYEQYF
once | TRBD2 | TRBJ2-3 | TRBV5-1 | TGCGCCAGCAGCTTGGCGGGAGGGAGGACAGATACGCAGTATTTT | CASSLAGGRTDTQYF
. | . | TRBJ2-7 | TRBV6-2/TRBV6-3 | TGTGCCAGCAGTCGCAGGGACGAGCAGTACTTC | CASSRRDEQYF
once | . | TRBJ1-5 | TRBV6-2/TRBV6-3 | TGTGCCAGCAGTTACTCGTCAGTGAATCAGCCCCAGCATTTT | CASSYSSVNQPQHF
. | TRBD2 | TRBJ2-2 | TRBV2 | TGTGCCAGCAGGAGGGGACTAGCGGGAGGGACCGGGGAGCTGTTTTTT | CASRRGLAGGTGELFF
once | TRBD2 | TRBJ2-5 | TRBV6-5 | TGTGCCAGCAGTCTCAGCGGGGTCGGGGAGACCCAGTACTTC | CASSLSGVGETQYF
once | . | TRBJ2-1 | TRBV7-2 | TGTGCCAGCAGCGTGGTCTCAAACCGGGACTACAATGAGCAGTTCTTC | CASSVVSNRDYNEQFF
. | . | TRBJ2-1 | TRBV7-3 | TGTGCCAGCAGCTTAATGACAGGTTCCTACAATGAGCAGTTCTTC | CASSLMTGSYNEQFF
. | . | TRBJ2-7 | TRBV27 | TGTGCCAGCAGTTTATCGCGGGGGCGCGAGCAGTACTTC | CASSLSRGREQYF
. | TRBD1 | TRBJ2-7 | TRBV2 | TGTGCCAGCAGTTCCGGGACAGGGGGCTACGAGCAGTACTTC | CASSSGTGGYEQYF
. | . | TRBJ2-7 | TRBV5-6 | TGTGCCAGCAGCTTGAACAGGGACTCCTACGAGCAGTACTTC | CASSLNRDSYEQYF
. | TRBD2 | TRBJ2-5 | TRBV7-2 | TGTGCCAGCAGCTTAACGCGGGAGGGGGGGACCCAGTACTTC | CASSLTREGGTQYF
. | . | TRBJ1-5 | TRBV19 | TGTGCCAGTAGTATGGGAGGCAATCAGCCCCAGCATTTT | CASSMGGNQPQHF
. | . | TRBJ1-4 | TRBV10-2 | TGCGCCAGCAGATTAGGTGCAACTAATGAAAAACTGTTTTTT | CASRLGATNEKLFF
. | . | TRBJ2-3 | TRBV2 | TGTGCCAGCAGTGCGCAGGGACCAGATACGCAGTATTTT | CASSAQGPDTQYF
few | . | TRBJ2-2 | TRBV27 | TGTGCCAGCAGTGCGGTACAGCCCGCGAACACCGGGGAGCTGTTTTTT | CASSAVQPANTGELFF